Below are 17 T cell receptor beta chains sequenced from a single sample in a study of T-cell memory formation after mild COVID-19. One entry per CDR3 protein results from TCRdb running MiXCR on the 5' RACE reads. The sample has roughly 300,000 distinct CDR3 sequences; approximately 13% are singletons. The sequenced sample consisted of PBMCs or a T cell subset sorted from them (not recorded which). The receptors were sampled from a man aged 18 to 30 who had mild COVID-19 (a few samples of this study predate the infection). Cell type and time point are not known.

The rearrangement uses TRBV2 and TRBJ1-4; a weak D match, TRBD1 (6 bases). Germline V gene lookup returns CDR1 SNHLY and CDR2 FYNNEI. Trimming left V 6 bases short and J 7 bases short, with 15 bases between. CDR3 length: 14 residues. The chain's CDR3 is CASRAQGIGEKLFF. The CDR3, as DNA: TGTGCCAGCAGAGCACAGGGTATCGGTGAAAAACTGTTTTTT.

There are a few counts of this clonotype. This sequence joins TRBV30 and TRBJ1-2; tentative D call: TRBD1 (6 bases). Trimming took 2 bases from V and 4 from J, leaving 11 bases between them. Germline-derived CDR1 and CDR2 are GTSNPN and SVGIG (reference sequence). The length of the CDR3 is 13 residues. CDR3 residues: CAWSRDRPYGYTF. DNA for the CDR3: TGTGCCTGGAGTAGAGACAGGCCCTATGGCTACACCTTC.

The chain is built from TRBV29-1 and TRBJ2-5; D is possibly TRBD1 (8 bases). The CDR3 spans 15 residues. From germline, CDR1 is SQVTM and CDR2 ANQGSEA. Trimming stripped 4 bases from V and 0 bases from J, with 15 bases between. In DNA, the CDR3 is TGCAGCGTTGGGGGGGGGACAGGAAACCAAGAGACCCAGTACTTC. Translated, it gives CSVGGGTGNQETQYF.

The genes are TRBV27 and TRBJ1-2; 9 bases fit TRBD1. V gave up 8 bases and J gave up 5 bases; unmatched junction bases: 6. The CDR3 is 13 amino acids. CDR1 is MNHEY and CDR2 is SMNVEV in the germline V gene (reference sequence). In DNA, the CDR3 is TGTGCCAGCGGGGGACAGGGCAATTATGGCTACACCTTC. As protein: CASGGQGNYGYTF.

Note on this clonotype: One junction end disagrees with the germline gene, perhaps due to a read error. The V gene is TRBV7-7, the J gene TRBJ2-1, with D perhaps TRBD2 (5 bases). Germline V gene sequence: CDR1 SSHAT, CDR2 FNYEAQ (reference sequence). The CDR3 has 15 residues. The CDR3 DNA is TGTGCTAGCAGCTTAGGGTCGGGGAGATACAATGAGCAGTTCTTC. Its translation: CASSLGSGRYNEQFF.

Only a few counts were recorded for this clonotype. The V call is TRBV7-9, the J call TRBJ2-1; 10 bases map to TRBD2. The V and J ends lost 2 bases and 6 bases, in that order; junction bases with no gene match: 4. This CDR3 contains 15 residues. Germline V gene sequence: CDR1 SEHNR, CDR2 FQNEAQ (reference sequence). The CDR3 sequence: CASSLNSGGTNEQFF. The CDR3 region has the DNA TGTGCCAGCAGCTTAAATAGCGGGGGGACCAATGAGCAGTTCTTC.

This clonotype showed up many times. This chain uses TRBV25-1 with TRBJ2-7, with D maybe TRBD2 (6 bases). V lost 10 bases to trimming and J lost 3 bases, with 13 bases between them. The CDR3 is 12 residues long. Germline V gives CDR1 MGHDK, CDR2 SYGVNS. The CDR3 DNA is TGTGCCACCGCGGGACGGAGCTACGAGCAGTACTTC. Translated: CATAGRSYEQYF.

The table lists this clonotype with a few counts. The J gene is TRBJ2-1, the V gene TRBV6-2 or TRBV6-3; 14 positions match TRBD2. Trimming took 4 bases from V and 8 from J; bases not matched to a gene: 4. Germline assignment: CDR1 MNHEY and CDR2 SVGEGT. This CDR3 spans 15 amino acids. DNA of the CDR3: TGTGCCAGCAGTTCGACTAGCGGGGGGGCCGATGAGCAGTTCTTC. Protein product: CASSSTSGGADEQFF.

This clonotype came up a few times. The chain uses TRBV12-3 or TRBV12-4 and TRBJ1-2; D remains unclear. The CDR3 has 12 residues. Deletions cut 3 bases from V and 8 bases from J, with 10 bases between. The CDR3 nucleotides read TGTGCCAGCAGTTTGGCCTCCGGGGGCTACACCTTC. Protein product: CASSLASGGYTF.

The chain carries TRBV5-1 and TRBJ2-7, with D possibly matching TRBD2 (6 bases). The CDR3 totals 14 residues. The germline V gene encodes CDR1 SGHRS and CDR2 YFSETQ. V was cut by 3 bases and J by 1 base, with 11 bases left in between. In nucleotides, the CDR3 is TGCGCCAGCAGCTCCATAGCGGCGTCCTACGAGCAGTACTTC. This encodes CASSSIAASYEQYF.

The gene calls are TRBV27 and TRBJ1-2; D remains ambiguous. The CDR3 covers 12 residues. Per the germline V gene, CDR1 is MNHEY and CDR2 is SMNVEV (reference sequence). V was trimmed by 4 bases and J by 4 bases, leaving 7 bases between them. CDR3 in DNA: TGTGCCAGCAGTTCCCCCATCTATGGCTACACCTTC. Its protein product is CASSSPIYGYTF.

This chain joins TRBV12-3 or TRBV12-4 and TRBJ1-3; D gene ambiguous. The CDR3 is 14 residues long. Trimming pared 3 bases from V and 0 bases from J, leaving 6 bases between. The CDR3 loop reads CASSLRHSGNTIYF. The CDR3 nucleotides read TGTGCCAGCAGTTTGCGCCACTCTGGAAACACCATATATTTT.

This chain joins TRBV5-4 and TRBJ1-6; the D gene is possibly TRBD1 (5 bases). Germline CDR1 SGHNT, CDR2 YYREEE (reference sequence). The CDR3 runs 14 residues. V was cut by 2 bases and J by 9 bases, with 12 bases left in between. In DNA, the CDR3 is TGTGCCAGCAGCTTTGACAGTAACCTTTCACCCCTCCACTTT. Encoded protein: CASSFDSNLSPLHF. Combining the CDR3 with reference TRBV5-4 and TRBJ1-6 gives the whole variable domain ETGVTQSPTHLIKTRGQQVTLRCSSQSGHNTVSWYQQALGQGPQFIFQYYREEENGRGNFPPRFSGLQFPNYSSELNVNALELDDSALYLCASSFDSNLSPLHFGNGTRLTVT.

This clonotype was found many times. The J gene is TRBJ2-5, the V gene TRBV6-5; D may be TRBD1 (6 bases). This CDR3 has 13 residues. The germline V gene encodes CDR1 MNHEY and CDR2 SVGAGI. V was pared by 5 bases and J by 1 base, with 8 bases between. The CDR3 DNA reads as TGTGCCAGCAGTCGGACAGTCCAAGAGACCCAGTACTTC. Its translation is CASSRTVQETQYF.

The CDR3 sequence: CASGPGEETQYF. CDR3 nucleotides: TGTGCCAGCGGCCCTGGGGAAGAGACCCAGTACTTC. The chain couples TRBV12-3 or TRBV12-4 to TRBJ2-5, with D unresolved. The germline V and J ends were trimmed by 8 bases and 3 bases, with 10 bases remaining between them. This CDR3 region has 12 residues.

The chain links TRBV2 to TRBJ1-2; a possible D gene is TRBD1 (5 bases). Germline-derived CDR1 and CDR2 are SNHLY and FYNNEI. The V gene lost 6 bases and the J gene lost 12 bases, with 20 bases spanning the gap. The CDR3 length is 13 residues. CDR3 sequence (DNA): TGTGCCAGCAGCCCCGGGACGGACCCTTGGCACACCTTC. Translation: CASSPGTDPWHTF.

The V gene is TRBV7-6, the J gene TRBJ1-4; D is possibly TRBD1 (5 bases). The V gene lost 3 bases and the J gene lost 12 bases, with 23 bases spanning the gap. The V gene's germline CDR1 is SGHVS and CDR2 FNYEAQ. The CDR3 is made up of 16 amino acids. This chain's CDR3 is CASSLEPGGQGAELFF. The CDR3 nucleotides are TGTGCCAGCAGCTTGGAGCCCGGAGGTCAGGGAGCGGAACTGTTTTTT.